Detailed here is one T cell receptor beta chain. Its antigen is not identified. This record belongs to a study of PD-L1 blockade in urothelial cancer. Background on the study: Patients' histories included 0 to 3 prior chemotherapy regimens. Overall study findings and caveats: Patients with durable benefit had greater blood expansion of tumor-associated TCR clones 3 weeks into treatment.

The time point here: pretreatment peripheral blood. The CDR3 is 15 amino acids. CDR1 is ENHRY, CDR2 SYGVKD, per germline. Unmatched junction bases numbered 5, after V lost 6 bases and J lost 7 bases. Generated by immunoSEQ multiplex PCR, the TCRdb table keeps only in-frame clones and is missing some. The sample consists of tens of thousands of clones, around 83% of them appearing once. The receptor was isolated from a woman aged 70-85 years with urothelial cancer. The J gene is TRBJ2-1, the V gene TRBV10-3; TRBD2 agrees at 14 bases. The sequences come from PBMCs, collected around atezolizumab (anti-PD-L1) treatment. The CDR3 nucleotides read TGTGCCATCAGCGAGGGACTAGCGGGGGAAAATGAGCAGTTCTTC. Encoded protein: CAISEGLAGENEQFF.